The clone carrying this T cell receptor beta chain was detected only a few times. The antigen is undetermined. The data were obtained in a study of beta chain features in type 1 diabetes. General study results and limits: When Type 1 diabetes patients were examined, their TCRB CDR3s proved moderately but significantly shorter in all four CD4+ subsets.

Expressed TCRB transcripts were sequenced after all isolated RNA was converted to cDNA. The repertoire was sequenced with immunoSEQ multiplex PCR; TCRdb's copy has only in-frame clones and lacks some. This table has about 700,000 clones, roughly an eighth appearing once. Material: naive CD4+ T cells from blood. This TCR came from a man between 18 and 35 years old with type 1 diabetes.

CDR3 bases: TGCGCCAGCAGTGCCCAAGTGGCAGAGACCCAGTACTTC. It is translated as CASSAQVAETQYF. The chain uses TRBV10-1 and TRBJ2-5, with D hard to call. V was shortened by 4 bases and J by 4 bases, with 10 bases between the two germline ends. In germline, CDR1 is WNHNN, CDR2 SYGVQD (reference sequence). This CDR3 has 13 amino acids.